A selection of T cell receptor beta chains follows, all from one sample in a study of molecular identifiers for immune sequencing clone quantification. TCRdb reanalysed the PCR reads using MiXCR and keeps one entry per CDR3 protein. This table holds under 800,000 distinct CDR3 sequences, 25% found once. Sequenced: naive CD8+ T cells from blood, with Jurkat cell RNA spiked in. The source is a human donor in good health. Some libraries in this study had Jurkat cell RNA spiked in. Each CDR3 is given with its conserved first and last residue. Each record gives: D gene, V gene, clone size, J gene, CDR3 DNA, CDR3 protein. A D gene is named only where the DNA matches it firmly. Some rows mark clone size as missing; the rest say once, few, many or name a class of expanded clone.

NA	TRBV5-5	many	TRBJ2-3	TGTGCCAGCAGCTTGCCCTCACACACAGATACGCAGTATTTT	CASSLPSHTDTQYF
TRBD1	TRBV6-1	many	TRBJ1-1	TGTGCCAGCAGTTTCATGGGACAGGGAGACACTGAAGCTTTCTTT	CASSFMGQGDTEAFF
TRBD1	TRBV7-6	few	TRBJ2-5	TGTGCCAGCAGACGGGACAGGCACGTGAGCGAGACCCAGTACTTC	CASRRDRHVSETQYF
TRBD1	TRBV5-1	NA	TRBJ1-1	TGCGCCAGCAGCTTGTCGGGACAGATGAACACTGAAGCTTTCTTT	CASSLSGQMNTEAFF
TRBD1	TRBV6-2/TRBV6-3	many	TRBJ2-2	TGTGCCAGCAGTTCTCCCGGACAGGGGTTGACCGGGGAGCTGTTTTTT	CASSSPGQGLTGELFF
NA	TRBV20-1	many	TRBJ2-3	TGCAGTGCTAGAATGGGACTGATCTACACAGATACGCAGTATTTT	CSARMGLIYTDTQYF
TRBD1	TRBV5-6	NA	TRBJ1-3	TGTGCCAGCAGCCCACGACAGGGGGCGAGCTCTGGAAACACCATATATTTT	CASSPRQGASSGNTIYF
TRBD2	TRBV27	few	TRBJ2-3	TGTGCCAGCAGGGTAGCGGGAGCGGGGCTCACAGATACGCAGTATTTT	CASRVAGAGLTDTQYF
TRBD1	TRBV6-5	many	TRBJ2-7	TGTGCCAGCAGCGAAAGGACAGGGGCAAGCTACGAGCAGTACTTC	CASSERTGASYEQYF
NA	TRBV6-1	many	TRBJ2-2	TGTGCCAGCAGTGAATATCTTCCCGGGGAGCTGTTTTTT	CASSEYLPGELFF
TRBD1	TRBV7-9	many	TRBJ2-7	TGTGCCAGCACCCACCCGGGACAGGGGTTCGAGCAGTACTTC	CASTHPGQGFEQYF
NA	TRBV7-2	many	TRBJ2-5	TGTGCCAGCACCGGTGCCCAAGAGACCCAGTACTTC	CASTGAQETQYF
TRBD2	TRBV7-9	few	TRBJ2-3	TGTGCCAGCAGCTTACCCCTGGAACCTTCGACTAGCGGCACAGATACGCAGTATTTT	CASSLPLEPSTSGTDTQYF
TRBD2	TRBV12-3/TRBV12-4	many	TRBJ2-5	TGTGCCAGCAGTACCGGGACTAGCGGGAGTCTGGAGACCCAGTACTTC	CASSTGTSGSLETQYF
NA	TRBV6-4	few	TRBJ1-2	TGTGCCAGCAGTGAGGGGAGAAACTATGGCTACACCTTC	CASSEGRNYGYTF
NA	TRBV4-1	many	TRBJ2-5	TGCGCCAGCAGCCAAGCACTCACGGGGACCCAGTACTTC	CASSQALTGTQYF
NA	TRBV5-4	NA	TRBJ1-1	TGTGCCAGCAGCTTGAAGGTGGGGGGGGGAGAAAACACTGAAGCTTTCTTT	CASSLKVGGGENTEAFF
TRBD2	TRBV27	NA	TRBJ2-3	TGTGCCAGCAGTTTAGCAGGGAGGGCCGATACGCAGTATTTT	CASSLAGRADTQYF
TRBD2	TRBV14	NA	TRBJ2-7	TGTGCCAGCAGCCCAGGAGCGGGAGTTCTCTACGAGCAGTACTTC	CASSPGAGVLYEQYF
NA	TRBV19	NA	TRBJ2-2	TGTGCCAGTAGTATTGCGATCACCGGGGAGCTGTTTTTT	CASSIAITGELFF
NA	TRBV7-9	few	TRBJ2-7	TGTGCCAGCAGCTTAGAGCCCGCCCACGAGCAGTACTTC	CASSLEPAHEQYF
NA	TRBV7-9	NA	TRBJ2-7	TGTGCCAGCAGCTCCCCGGGGGAGCGCTCCTACGAGCAGTACTTC	CASSSPGERSYEQYF
NA	TRBV28	NA	TRBJ1-1	TGTGCCAGCACCCCTCTCCTCACAGGGCGGACTGAAGCTTTCTTT	CASTPLLTGRTEAFF
NA	TRBV28	many	TRBJ2-7	TGTGCCAGCAGTCCACCGCCACTCAAGGGGCCCTTCAATGAGCAGTACTTC	CASSPPPLKGPFNEQYF
NA	TRBV6-5	few	TRBJ1-1	TGTGCCAGCAGTTACGGCGGGGCCCTCGGAGCTTTCTTT	CASSYGGALGAFF
NA	TRBV21-1	NA	TRBJ2-3	TGTGCCAGCAGCAAAGCGCCTAAAATAAGAGATACGCAGTATTTT	CASSKAPKIRDTQYF
NA	TRBV15	NA	TRBJ1-5	TGTGCCACCAGCAGGGTCAATCTGCCCCAGCATTTT	CATSRVNLPQHF